Given below is one T cell receptor beta chain in context. This specimen comes from a study of B cell selection in AIRE deficiency. The length of the CDR3 is 13 residues. Between the trimmed V and J ends, which lost 2 bases and 1 base, there was a span of 4 bases. In germline, CDR1 is SGHNT, CDR2 YENEEA. Profiling relied on immunoSEQ multiplex PCR, and the TCRdb table lists in-frame clones only, not all of them. The repertoire has around 19,000 clones, approximately 97% of them found once; the top ten carry 0.3%. CD4+CD127+ cells were sorted as the conventional CD4 T cells. J is TRBJ2-3 and V is TRBV11-3; D remains ambiguous. This receptor was obtained from a human donor with AIRE deficiency. The sequenced sample was conventional CD4+ T cells sorted from PBMCs. CDR3 in amino acids: CASSLRGTDTQYF. The CDR3, as DNA: TGTGCCAGCAGCTTAAGGGGCACAGATACGCAGTATTTT.